This TCR beta chain was recorded in a study of T cell changes during pregnancy in multiple sclerosis. Germline trimming cut 5 bases from V and 5 bases from J; bases unmatched to any gene: 11. In germline, CDR1 is MNHEY, CDR2 SMNVEV (reference sequence). The CDR3 extends over 16 amino acids. The method was immunoSEQ multiplex PCR; TCRdb's version includes in-frame clones alone and lacks a portion of them. The table shows about 59,000 clones, with over 85% occurring only once. The TCR sequence derives from a female donor with multiple sclerosis, enrolled in a pregnancy study. The genes are TRBV27 and TRBJ1-1; TRBD1 matches at 10 bases. The input for sequencing was CD8+ T cells from peripheral blood mononuclear cells, taken in the third trimester of pregnancy. CDR3 amino acids: CASSDRQGARGTEAFF. CDR3 in DNA: TGTGCCAGCAGTGACCGACAGGGGGCAAGGGGAACTGAAGCTTTCTTT.